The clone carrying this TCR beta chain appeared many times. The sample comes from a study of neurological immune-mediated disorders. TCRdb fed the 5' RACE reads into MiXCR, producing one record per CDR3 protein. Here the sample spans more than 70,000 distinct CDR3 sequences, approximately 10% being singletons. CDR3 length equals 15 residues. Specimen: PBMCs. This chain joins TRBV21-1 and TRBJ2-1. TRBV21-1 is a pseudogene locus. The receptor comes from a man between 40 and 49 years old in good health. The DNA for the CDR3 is TGTGCCAGCAGCAAGAGTAGCATTACCTACAATGAGCAGTTCTTC. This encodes CASSKSSITYNEQFF.